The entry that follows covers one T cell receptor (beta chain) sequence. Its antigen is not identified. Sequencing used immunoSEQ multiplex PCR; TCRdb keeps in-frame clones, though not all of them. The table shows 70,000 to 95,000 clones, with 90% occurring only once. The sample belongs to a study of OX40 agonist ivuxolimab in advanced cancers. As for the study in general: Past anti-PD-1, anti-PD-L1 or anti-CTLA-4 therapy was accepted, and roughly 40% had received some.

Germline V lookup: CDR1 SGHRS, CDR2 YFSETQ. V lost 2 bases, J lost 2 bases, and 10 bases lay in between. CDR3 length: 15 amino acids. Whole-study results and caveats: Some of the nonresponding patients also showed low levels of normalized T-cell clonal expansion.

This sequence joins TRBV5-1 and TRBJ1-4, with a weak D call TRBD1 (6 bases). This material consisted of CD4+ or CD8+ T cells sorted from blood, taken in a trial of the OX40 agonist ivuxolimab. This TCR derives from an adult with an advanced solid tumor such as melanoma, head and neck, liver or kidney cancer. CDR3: CASSFRGTTNEKLFF. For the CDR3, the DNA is TGCGCCAGCAGCTTCAGGGGTACGACTAATGAAAAACTGTTTTTT.